The 8 T cell receptor beta chains in this list originate from one sample, sequenced in a study of T cell clonotyping in hematopoietic cell transplantation. Sequencing used immunoSEQ multiplex PCR; TCRdb keeps in-frame clones, though not all of them. This repertoire shows thousands of clones, around 90% found once; its top ten account for more than 7%. The source was peripheral blood mononuclear cells, collected 100 days after allogeneic stem cell transplant. These receptors came from a male patient between 35 and 55 years old who had an allogeneic stem cell transplant from an unrelated donor, so the T cells may come from the graft donor. Some clones in this sample may be carry-over from other donors' samples.

The chain carries TRBV5-4 and TRBJ2-3; 14 bases are a match to TRBD2. The CDR3 runs 16 residues. The V gene's germline CDR1 is SGHNT and CDR2 YYREEE (reference sequence). Trimming at V came to 4 bases and at J to 1 base, leaving 2 bases not matched to a gene. The CDR3 spells CASSTGLAGGTDTQYF. CDR3 coding DNA: TGTGCCAGCAGCACGGGACTAGCGGGGGGCACAGATACGCAGTATTTT.

J is TRBJ2-7 and V is TRBV7-9; TRBD2 matches 14 bases. This CDR3 is 18 amino acids long. V gave up 5 bases and J gave up 2 bases; unmatched junction bases: 11. The germline V gene has CDR1 SEHNR and CDR2 FQNEAQ (reference sequence). The CDR3 bases are TGTGCCAGCAGCGTGCCGGGACTAGCGGGAGCCGGCACCTACGAGCAGTACTTC. Amino acid sequence: CASSVPGLAGAGTYEQYF.

The chain is built from TRBV2 and TRBJ2-3, with a tentative D call TRBD2 (6 bases). The CDR3 extends over 15 amino acids. V was cut by 7 bases and J by 0 bases, with 14 bases left in between. Germline CDR1 and CDR2: SNHLY and FYNNEI. The CDR3 is CASTWTISSTDTQYF. In DNA form, the CDR3 reads TGTGCCAGCACTTGGACTATTTCTAGCACAGATACGCAGTATTTT.

The V call is TRBV6-6, the J call TRBJ2-6; D remains ambiguous. The CDR3 has 15 amino acids. CDR1 MNHNY and CDR2 SVGAGI come from the germline V gene (reference sequence). Trimming left V 6 bases short and J 0 bases short, with 9 bases between. The CDR3: CASSPTLSGANVLTF. CDR3 in DNA: TGTGCCAGCAGCCCTACCCTCTCTGGGGCCAACGTCCTGACTTTC.

The V call is TRBV6-5, the J call TRBJ2-7, with TRBD2 identical over 13 bases. The ends lost 0 bases at V and 7 bases at J; junction bases unmatched: 6. CDR1 and CDR2 (germline): MNHEY, SVGAGI. There are 16 residues in the CDR3. The CDR3 loop reads CASSYSPGLAGLEQYF. Written as DNA, the CDR3 is TGTGCCAGCAGTTACTCCCCGGGACTAGCGGGGTTGGAGCAGTACTTC.

The V and J genes are TRBV6-6 and TRBJ1-5, with 9 nucleotides matching TRBD1. CDR1 is MNHNY, CDR2 SVGAGI, per germline (reference sequence). Unmatched junction bases numbered 6, after V lost 2 bases and J lost 7 bases. This CDR3 region has 15 residues. The CDR3 loop is CASSYETGGTQPQHF. CDR3 coding DNA: TGTGCCAGCAGTTACGAAACAGGGGGCACCCAGCCCCAGCATTTT.

The rearrangement uses TRBV6-6 and TRBJ1-3; 8 positions match TRBD1. Looked up from germline, CDR1 is MNHNY and CDR2 is SVGAGI (reference sequence). The trim removed 5 bases at V and 0 bases at J, leaving 6 bases unmatched. The CDR3 contains 16 residues. CDR3 residues: CASSPTGVLSGNTIYF. For the CDR3, the DNA is TGTGCCAGCAGTCCGACAGGGGTACTCTCTGGAAACACCATATATTTT.

The rearrangement links TRBV30 to TRBJ2-7; 9 bases are a match to TRBD1. Per germline, CDR1 GTSNPN and CDR2 SVGIG (reference sequence). V was pared by 3 bases and J by 8 bases, with 5 bases of the junction left unmatched. This CDR3 comprises 12 residues. The CDR3 loop reads CAWSSQGAKQYF. CDR3 DNA sequence: TGTGCCTGGAGCTCACAGGGGGCTAAGCAGTACTTC. The whole variable domain, filled in from reference TRBV30 and TRBJ2-7, reads SQTIHQWPATLVQPVGSPLSLECTVEGTSNPNLYWYRQAAGRGLQLLFYSVGIGQISSEVPQNLSASRPQDRQFILSSKKLLLSDSGFYLCAWSSQGAKQYFGPGTRLTVT.